This TCR beta chain emerged from a study of T-cell memory formation after mild COVID-19. For the study at large: Clusters of TCRs were largely donor specific.

Details on this clonotype: Antigen: not known.

TCRdb redid the calling of the 5' RACE reads with MiXCR, one entry per CDR3 protein. The data hold about 400,000 distinct CDR3 sequences, with around a quarter observed a single time. Study-wide results and caveats: CD4/CD8 balance held among clones contracting day 15 to 85, and later expanders leaned CD4+.

The V gene lost 0 bases and the J gene lost 6 bases, with 12 bases spanning the gap. Germline CDR1 reads SGHAT; CDR2 reads FQNNGV. This CDR3 comprises 16 residues. V and J are TRBV11-2 and TRBJ1-6, with D possibly being TRBD1 (5 bases). This sequence was found in an adult woman who had mild COVID-19 (a few samples of this study predate the infection). Cell type and time point are not known. Sequenced sample: PBMCs or a T cell subset sorted from them (not recorded which). The CDR3: CASSLDLGTSNSPLHF. Here the CDR3 DNA reads TGTGCCAGCAGCTTAGATCTTGGGACCTCTAATTCACCCCTCCACTTT.